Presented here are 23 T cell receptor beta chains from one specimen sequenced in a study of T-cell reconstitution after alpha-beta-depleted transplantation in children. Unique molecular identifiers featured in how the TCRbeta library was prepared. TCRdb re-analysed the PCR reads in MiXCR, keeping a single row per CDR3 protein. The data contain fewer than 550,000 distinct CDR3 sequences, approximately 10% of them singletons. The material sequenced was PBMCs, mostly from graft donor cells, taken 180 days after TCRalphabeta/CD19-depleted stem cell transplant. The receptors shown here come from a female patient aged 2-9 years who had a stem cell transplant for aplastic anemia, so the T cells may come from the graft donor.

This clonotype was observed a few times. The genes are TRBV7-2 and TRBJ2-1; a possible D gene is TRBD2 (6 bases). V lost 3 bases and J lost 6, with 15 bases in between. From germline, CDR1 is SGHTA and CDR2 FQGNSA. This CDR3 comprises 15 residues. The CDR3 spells CASSFGTAFGNEQFF. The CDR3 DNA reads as TGTGCCAGCAGCTTCGGGACTGCATTTGGCAATGAGCAGTTCTTC. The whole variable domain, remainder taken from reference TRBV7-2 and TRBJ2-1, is GAGVSQSPSNKVTEKGKDVELRCDPISGHTALYWYRQSLGQGLEFLIYFQGNSAPDKSGLPSDRFSAERTGGSVSTLTIQRTQQEDSAVYLCASSFGTAFGNEQFFGPGTRLTVL.

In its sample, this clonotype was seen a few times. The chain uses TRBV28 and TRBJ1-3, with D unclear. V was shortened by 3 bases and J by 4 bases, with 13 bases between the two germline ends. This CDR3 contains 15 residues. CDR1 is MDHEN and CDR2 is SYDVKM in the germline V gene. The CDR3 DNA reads TGTGCCAGCAGTTTCCACGGGTCGGGAGGAAACACCATATATTTT. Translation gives CASSFHGSGGNTIYF.

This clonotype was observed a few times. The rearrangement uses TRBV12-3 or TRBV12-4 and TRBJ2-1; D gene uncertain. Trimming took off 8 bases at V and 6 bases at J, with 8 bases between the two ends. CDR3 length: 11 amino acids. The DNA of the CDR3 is TGTGCCAGCCTGGCCGCCAATGAGCAGTTCTTC. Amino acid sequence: CASLAANEQFF.

The CDR3: CASRGAGGFPDTQYF. For the CDR3, the DNA is TGTGCCAGCAGGGGGGCGGGAGGCTTCCCAGATACGCAGTATTTT. The chain combines TRBV4-2 with TRBJ2-3, with 8 bases matching TRBD2. The CDR3 has 15 amino acids. Germline CDR1 reads LGHNA; CDR2 reads YNFKEQ. J was trimmed by 4 bases and V by 6 bases; bases with no gene match: 9.

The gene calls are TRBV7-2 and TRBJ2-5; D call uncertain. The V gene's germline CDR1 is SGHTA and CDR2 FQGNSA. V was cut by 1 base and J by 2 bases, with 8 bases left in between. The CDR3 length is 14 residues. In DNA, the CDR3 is TGTGCCAGCAGCTTAGGCTACAGTCAAGAGACCCAGTACTTC. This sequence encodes CASSLGYSQETQYF.

The CDR3 spells CSAPATANTEAFF. CDR3 DNA: TGCAGTGCTCCGGCGACAGCGAACACTGAAGCTTTCTTT. This rearrangement joins TRBV20-1 to TRBJ1-1; D may be TRBD1 (5 bases). Trimming cost V 5 bases and J 1 base, with 11 bases left between them. The CDR3 length is 13 residues. The germline gives CDR1 DFQATT, CDR2 SNEGSKA (reference sequence).

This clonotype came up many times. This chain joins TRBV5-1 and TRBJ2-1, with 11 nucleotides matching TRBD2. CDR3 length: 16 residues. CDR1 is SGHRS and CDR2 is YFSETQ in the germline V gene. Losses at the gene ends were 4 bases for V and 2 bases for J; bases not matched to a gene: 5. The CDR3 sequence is CASSDGLAGAYNEQFF. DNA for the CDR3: TGCGCCAGCAGCGACGGACTAGCGGGCGCCTACAATGAGCAGTTCTTC.

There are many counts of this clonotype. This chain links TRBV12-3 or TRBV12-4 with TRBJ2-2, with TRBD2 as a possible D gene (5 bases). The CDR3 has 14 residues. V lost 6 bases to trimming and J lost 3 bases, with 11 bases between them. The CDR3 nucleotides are TGTGCCAGCAGCTCCGGACTGTACACCGGGGAGCTGTTTTTT. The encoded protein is CASSSGLYTGELFF.

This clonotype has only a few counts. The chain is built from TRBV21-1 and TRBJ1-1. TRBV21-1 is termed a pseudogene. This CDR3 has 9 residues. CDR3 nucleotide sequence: TGTGCCAGCAGCAACGAAGCTTTCTTT. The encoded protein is CASSNEAFF.

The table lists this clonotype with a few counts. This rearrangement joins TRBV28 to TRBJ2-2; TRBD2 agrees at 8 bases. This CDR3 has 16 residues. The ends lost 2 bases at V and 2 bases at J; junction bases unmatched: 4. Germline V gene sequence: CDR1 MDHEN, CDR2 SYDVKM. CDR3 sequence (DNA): TGTGCCAGCAGTTTAAGCAGCGGGAGTAACACCGGGGAGCTGTTTTTT. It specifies CASSLSSGSNTGELFF.

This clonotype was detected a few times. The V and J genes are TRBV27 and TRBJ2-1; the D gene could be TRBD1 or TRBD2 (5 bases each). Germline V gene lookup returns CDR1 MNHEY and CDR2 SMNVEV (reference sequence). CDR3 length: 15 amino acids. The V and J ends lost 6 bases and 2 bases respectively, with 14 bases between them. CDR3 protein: CASSSRDLAYNEQFF. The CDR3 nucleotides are TGTGCCAGCAGCAGCCGGGACCTGGCCTACAATGAGCAGTTCTTC.

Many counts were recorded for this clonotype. CDR3 protein: CASSYVTSLYEQYF. The CDR3 bases are TGTGCCAGCAGTTACGTGACCTCACTCTACGAGCAGTACTTC. The rearrangement uses TRBV6-2 or TRBV6-3 and TRBJ2-7, with unresolved D. Per the germline V gene, CDR1 is MNHEY and CDR2 is SVGEGT. The CDR3 has 14 amino acids. V gave up 2 bases and J gave up 3 bases, with 11 bases separating them.

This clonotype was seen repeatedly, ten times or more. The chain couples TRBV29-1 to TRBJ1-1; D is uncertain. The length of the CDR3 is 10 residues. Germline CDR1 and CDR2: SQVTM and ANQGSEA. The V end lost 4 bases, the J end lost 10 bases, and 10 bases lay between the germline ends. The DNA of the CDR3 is TGCAGCGTTGTTATGAGGGCAGCTTTCTTT. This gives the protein CSVVMRAAFF.

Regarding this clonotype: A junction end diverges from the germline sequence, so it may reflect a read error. The CDR3 is CASSSPLEGWTGHTHYF. CDR3 nucleotides: TGTGCCAGCAGCTCCCCCTTAGAGGGTTGGACGGGGCATACGCATTATTTT. This sequence joins TRBV7-1 and TRBJ2-3; the D gene could be TRBD1 or TRBD2 (5 bases each). TRBV7-1 is assigned to the ORF class and has an uncertain function. The CDR3 is 17 amino acids.

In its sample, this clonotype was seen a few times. CDR3 region: CAWSVLAGPDTQYF. CDR3 sequence (DNA): TGTGCCTGGAGTGTCCTAGCGGGGCCAGATACGCAGTATTTT. The J gene is TRBJ2-3, the V gene TRBV30; 9 bases fit TRBD2. The V gene's germline CDR1 is GTSNPN and CDR2 SVGIG (reference sequence). This CDR3 is built from 14 residues. J lost 4 bases, V lost 0 bases, and 2 bases had no gene match.

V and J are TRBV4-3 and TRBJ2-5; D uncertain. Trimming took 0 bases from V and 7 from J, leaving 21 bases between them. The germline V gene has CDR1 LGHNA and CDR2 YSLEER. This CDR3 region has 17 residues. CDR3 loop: CASSQDVGSPFYSTQYF. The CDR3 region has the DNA TGCGCCAGCAGCCAAGACGTGGGCAGCCCCTTTTACTCGACCCAGTACTTC.

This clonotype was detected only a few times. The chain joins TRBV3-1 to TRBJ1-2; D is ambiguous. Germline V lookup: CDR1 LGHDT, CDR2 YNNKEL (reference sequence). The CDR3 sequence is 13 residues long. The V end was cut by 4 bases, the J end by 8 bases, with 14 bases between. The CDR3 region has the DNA TGTGCCAGCAGCCTACCCCTTCGATTGGGCTACACCTTC. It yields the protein CASSLPLRLGYTF. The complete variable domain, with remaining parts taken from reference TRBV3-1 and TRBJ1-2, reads DTAVSQTPKYLVTQMGNDKSIKCEQNLGHDTMYWYKQDSKKFLKIMFSYNNKELIINETVPNRFSPKSPDKAHLNLHINSLELGDSAVYFCASSLPLRLGYTFGSGTRLTVV.

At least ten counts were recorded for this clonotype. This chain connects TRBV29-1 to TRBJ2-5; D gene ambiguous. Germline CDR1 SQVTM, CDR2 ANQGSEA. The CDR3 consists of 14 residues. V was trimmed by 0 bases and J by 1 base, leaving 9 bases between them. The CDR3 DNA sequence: TGCAGCGTTGAAGATGGAACACTCCAAGAGACCCAGTACTTC. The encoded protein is CSVEDGTLQETQYF. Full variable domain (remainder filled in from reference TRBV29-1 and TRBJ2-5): SAVISQKPSRDICQRGTSLTIQCQVDSQVTMMFWYRQQPGQSLTLIATANQGSEATYESGFVIDKFPISRPNLTFSTLTVSNMSPEDSSIYLCSVEDGTLQETQYFGPGTRLLVL.

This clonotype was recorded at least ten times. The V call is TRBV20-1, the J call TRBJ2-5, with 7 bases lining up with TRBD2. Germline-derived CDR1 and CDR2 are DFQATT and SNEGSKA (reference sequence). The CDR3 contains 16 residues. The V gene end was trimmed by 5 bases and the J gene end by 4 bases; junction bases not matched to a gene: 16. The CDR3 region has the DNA TGCAGTGCTCGTCCCTCGACTAGCCGGGACGGAGAGACCCAGTACTTC. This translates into CSARPSTSRDGETQYF.

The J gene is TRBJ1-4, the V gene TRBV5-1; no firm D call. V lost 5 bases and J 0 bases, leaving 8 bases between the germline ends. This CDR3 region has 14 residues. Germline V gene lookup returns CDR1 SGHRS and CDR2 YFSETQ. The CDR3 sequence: CASRWRATNEKLFF. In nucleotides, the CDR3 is TGCGCCAGCAGGTGGCGAGCAACTAATGAAAAACTGTTTTTT. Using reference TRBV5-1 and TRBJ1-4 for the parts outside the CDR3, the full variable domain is KAGVTQTPRYLIKTRGQQVTLSCSPISGHRSVSWYQQTPGQGLQFLFEYFSETQRNKGNFPGRFSGRQFSNSRSEMNVSTLELGDSALYLCASRWRATNEKLFFGSGTQLSVL.

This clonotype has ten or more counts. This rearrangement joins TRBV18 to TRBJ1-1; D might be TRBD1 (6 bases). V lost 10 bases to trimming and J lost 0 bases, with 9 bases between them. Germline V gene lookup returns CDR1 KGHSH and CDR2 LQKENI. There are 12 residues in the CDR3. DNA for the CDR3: TGTGCCACCACAGGGCTGAACACTGAAGCTTTCTTT. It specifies CATTGLNTEAFF.

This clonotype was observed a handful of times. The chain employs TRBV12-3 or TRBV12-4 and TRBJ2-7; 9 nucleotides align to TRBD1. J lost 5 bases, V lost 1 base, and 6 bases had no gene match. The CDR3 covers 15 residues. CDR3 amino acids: CASSLGGTGSHEQYV. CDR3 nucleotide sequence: TGTGCCAGCAGTTTAGGAGGGACAGGGAGCCACGAGCAGTACGTC.

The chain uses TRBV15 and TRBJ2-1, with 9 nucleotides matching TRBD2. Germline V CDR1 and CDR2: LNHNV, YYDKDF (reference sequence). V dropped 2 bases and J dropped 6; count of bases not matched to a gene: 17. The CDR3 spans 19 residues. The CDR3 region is CATSRYRLRAGGPANEQFF. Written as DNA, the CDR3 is TGTGCCACCAGCAGATATCGGCTTCGGGCGGGAGGGCCAGCCAATGAGCAGTTCTTC.